One T cell receptor (beta chain) is described in this entry. Which antigen it targets is not known. No quality values exist for individual bases; no much larger clone is one base distant. Sequences KGHSH (CDR1) and LQKENI (CDR2) are obtained from the germline V gene. At the junction V is shortened by 2 bases and J by 4 bases, with 8 bases in between. The CDR3 sequence holds 13 residues, the cysteine and phenylalanine included. Only the CDR3 region is kept as DNA, spanning 39 bases read in frame from base 1. In the first month after transplant, blood samples were collected up to 4 times, and after that at least monthly when available. The data are from a study of graft-versus-host responses after intestinal transplantation (dated by TCRdb to 2020 to 2023). With regard to the full study: The transplants that recipients got were multivisceral, liver-intestinal, or isolated intestinal. All recipients received anti-thymocyte globulin induction followed by maintenance tacrolimus and steroids for 3 to 4 years. Bulk TCR-beta CDR3 sequencing was used to track graft-versus-host and host-versus-graft alloreactive T cell clones in the graft, circulation and bone marrow after intestinal transplantation. To identify alloreactive clones, pre-transplant mixed lymphocyte reaction products were sequenced and then compared with unstimulated pre-transplant donor and recipient T cells. The cohort enrolled about two dozen intestinal transplant recipients, one of whom was a retransplant, and 3 patients without pretransplant specimens were excluded. A peak of at least 4% donor T cells among recipient peripheral blood mononuclear cells was the definition used for donor T cell macrochimerism. Instead of going to the commercial service, samples from a few later patients were sequenced in-house on an Illumina MiSeq and processed with MiXCR. Beyond this particular receptor, the publication reports: Early after transplant, peak levels of circulating GvH clones were associated with declines in HvG clones. In the allografts of patients with donor T cell macrochimerism, GvH to HvG T cell clonal ratios were high. The relatively low number and heterogeneity of intestinal transplant patients limited the conclusions. GvH clones were detected in recipient bone marrow, and some of these GvH clones were observed earlier in ileal mucosa or blood, consistent with an intestinal mucosal origin.

The library was prepared using the immunoSEQ multiplex PCR assay. High-throughput TCR-beta CDR3 sequencing of genomic DNA from most patients was performed by Adaptive Biotechnologies. In the paper's pipeline: TCR sequencing data for over 15 patients were retrieved from Adaptive's ImmunoSEQ software; a few other patients were processed with MiXCR and VDJtools. CDR3 nucleotide sequences shared by donor and recipient were removed because the origin of these sequences could not be assigned. To be classed as alloreactive, a clone needed at least 2-fold expansion over unstimulated cells and a minimum CFSE-low frequency of 0.002% (template counts) or 0.001% (read counts). Mappable clones were those detected in sequenced pre-transplant spleen, lymph node, or MLR CFSE-low populations of the donor or recipient. The cumulative frequency of alloreactive clones was calculated as a percentage of all sequences, weighted by copy number. As stored in TCRdb, this immuneACCESS dataset retains in-frame rearrangements with V and J assigned. A fraction of the clones does not appear; measured against another copy, unresolved V genes explain less than half of the discrepancy, and the remainder lacks a known reason. The V and J calls and clone size come from that table; D and trimming were worked out from the DNA. The sample data list some 45,000 clones, and approximately 94% of these were observed just once. The ten most abundant clones make up 1.6% of the sample.

The chain was built from TRBV18 and TRBJ1-1, and TRBD1 may be the D gene, going by 5 matching bases. The clonotype was recovered from a human patient who received an intestinal transplant, so some T cells may come from the graft donor. This specimen was PBMCs, taken about 320 days after intestinal transplant. The CDR3 protein: CASSPGRGTEAFF. The DNA reads as follows: TGTGCCAGCTCACCAGGTAGGGGCACTGAAGCTTTCTTT.